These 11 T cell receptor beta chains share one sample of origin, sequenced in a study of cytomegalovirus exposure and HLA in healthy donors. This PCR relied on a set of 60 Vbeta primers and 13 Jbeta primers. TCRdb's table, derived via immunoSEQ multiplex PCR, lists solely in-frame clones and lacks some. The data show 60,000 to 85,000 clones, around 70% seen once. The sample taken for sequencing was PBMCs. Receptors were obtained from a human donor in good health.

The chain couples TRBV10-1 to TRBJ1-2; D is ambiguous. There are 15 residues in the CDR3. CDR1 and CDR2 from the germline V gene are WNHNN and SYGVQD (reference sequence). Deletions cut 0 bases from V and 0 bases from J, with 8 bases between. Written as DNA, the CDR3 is TGCGCCAGCAGTGAGTCGGCTGGTGCTAACTATGGCTACACCTTC. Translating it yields CASSESAGANYGYTF.

CDR3 in DNA: TGTGCCAGCACGGGAAGCCTCTACGAGCAGTACTTC. It encodes CASTGSLYEQYF. This chain links TRBV2 with TRBJ2-7; tentative D call: TRBD2 (5 bases). With 7 bases removed from V and 3 bases from J, the gap between germline ends came to 10 bases. The V gene's germline CDR1 is SNHLY and CDR2 FYNNEI. The CDR3 sequence is 12 residues long.

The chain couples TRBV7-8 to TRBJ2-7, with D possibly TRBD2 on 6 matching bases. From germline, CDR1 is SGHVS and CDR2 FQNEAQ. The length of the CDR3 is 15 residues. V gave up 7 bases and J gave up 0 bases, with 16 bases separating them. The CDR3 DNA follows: TGTGCCAGCAAGGGAGGAACGAGGAGCTCCTACGAGCAGTACTTC. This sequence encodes CASKGGTRSSYEQYF.

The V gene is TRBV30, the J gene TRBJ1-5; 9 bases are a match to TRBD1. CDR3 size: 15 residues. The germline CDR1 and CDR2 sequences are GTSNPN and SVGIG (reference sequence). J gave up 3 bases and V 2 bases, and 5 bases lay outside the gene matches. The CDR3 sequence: CAWSQRDRDNQPQHF. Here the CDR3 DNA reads TGTGCCTGGAGTCAACGGGACAGGGACAATCAGCCCCAGCATTTT. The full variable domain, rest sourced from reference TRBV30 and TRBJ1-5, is SQTIHQWPATLVQPVGSPLSLECTVEGTSNPNLYWYRQAAGRGLQLLFYSVGIGQISSEVPQNLSASRPQDRQFILSSKKLLLSDSGFYLCAWSQRDRDNQPQHFGDGTRLSIL.

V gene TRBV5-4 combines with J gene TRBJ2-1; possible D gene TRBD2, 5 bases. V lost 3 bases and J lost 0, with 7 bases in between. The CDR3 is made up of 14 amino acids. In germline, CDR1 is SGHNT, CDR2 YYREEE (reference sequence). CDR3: CASSSRGSYNEQFF. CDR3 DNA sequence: TGTGCCAGCAGCTCCCGGGGCTCCTACAATGAGCAGTTCTTC.

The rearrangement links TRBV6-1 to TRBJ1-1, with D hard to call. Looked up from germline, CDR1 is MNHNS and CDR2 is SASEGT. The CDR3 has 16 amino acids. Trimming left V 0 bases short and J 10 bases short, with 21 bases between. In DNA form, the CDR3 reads TGTGCCAGCAGTGAAGCGCTCACAACTTCCCAAGCAGGAGCTTTCTTT. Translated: CASSEALTTSQAGAFF.

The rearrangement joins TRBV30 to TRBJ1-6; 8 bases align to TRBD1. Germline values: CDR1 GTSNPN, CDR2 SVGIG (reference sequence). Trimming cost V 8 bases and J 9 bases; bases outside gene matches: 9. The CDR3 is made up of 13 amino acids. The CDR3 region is CAGLGQGGSPLHF. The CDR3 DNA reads TGTGCCGGCCTTGGACAGGGAGGTTCACCCCTCCACTTT.

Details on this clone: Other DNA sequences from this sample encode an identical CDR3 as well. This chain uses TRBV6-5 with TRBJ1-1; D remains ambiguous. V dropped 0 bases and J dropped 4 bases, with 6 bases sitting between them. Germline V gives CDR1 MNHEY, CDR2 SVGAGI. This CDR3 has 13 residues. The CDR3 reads CASSYSGGTEAFF. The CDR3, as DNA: TGTGCCAGCAGTTACTCGGGAGGCACTGAAGCTTTCTTT.

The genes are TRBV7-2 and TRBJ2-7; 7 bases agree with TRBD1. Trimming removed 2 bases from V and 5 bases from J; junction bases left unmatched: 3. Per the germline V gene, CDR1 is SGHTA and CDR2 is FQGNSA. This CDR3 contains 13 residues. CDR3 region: CASSLRQGDEQYF. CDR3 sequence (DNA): TGTGCCAGCAGCTTAAGGCAGGGGGACGAGCAGTACTTC.

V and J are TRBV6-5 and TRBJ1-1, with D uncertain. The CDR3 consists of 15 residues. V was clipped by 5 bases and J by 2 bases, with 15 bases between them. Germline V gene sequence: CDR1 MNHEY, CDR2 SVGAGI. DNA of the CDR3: TGTGCCAGCAGTCCCCAGGCTTTTTCCAACACTGAAGCTTTCTTT. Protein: CASSPQAFSNTEAFF.

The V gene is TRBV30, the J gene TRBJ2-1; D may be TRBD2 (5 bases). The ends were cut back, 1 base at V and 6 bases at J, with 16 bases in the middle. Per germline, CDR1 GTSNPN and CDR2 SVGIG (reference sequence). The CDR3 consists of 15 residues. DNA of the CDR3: TGTGCCTGGAGTGGAGTAGCGCCGGCCGTCAATGAGCAGTTCTTC. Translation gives CAWSGVAPAVNEQFF.